Described below is a single T cell receptor beta chain sequence and its context. The data are from a study of CD4+ T cells in melanoma. The CDR3 extends over 15 amino acids. The germline V and J ends were trimmed by 7 bases and 5 bases, with 20 bases remaining between them. Germline V CDR1 and CDR2: MNHEY, SVGAGI. Measured with immunoSEQ multiplex PCR; TCRdb has only the in-frame clones, and not every one. Of about 110,000 clones in the sample, about 90% were seen once. This receptor was obtained from a human donor with melanoma. The sequencing sample was made of peripheral blood. The chain joins TRBV6-5 to TRBJ2-5; D is possibly TRBD1 (5 bases). The CDR3 loop reads CASIPRGRAEETQYF. CDR3 nucleotide sequence: TGTGCCAGCATCCCTAGGGGCCGGGCTGAGGAGACCCAGTACTTC.